This entry concerns a single TCR beta chain. The assay was immunoSEQ multiplex PCR, and TCRdb's table has in-frame clones only and misses some. The sample holds 100,000 to 150,000 clones, approximately 92% seen once. The data belong to a study of control samples from healthy donors and cancer patients. V gave up 0 bases and J gave up 4 bases, with 6 bases separating them. The CDR3 is 13 amino acids. Germline-derived CDR1 and CDR2 are SGDLS and YYNGEE. The sample consisted of PBMCs. The rearrangement uses TRBV9 and TRBJ2-3; possibly TRBD2 for D (6 bases). The origin of this receptor is an older man with head and neck cancer. The CDR3, as DNA: TGTGCCAGCAGCGTAGCGGGGGCAGATACGCAGTATTTT. This translates into CASSVAGADTQYF.